This T cell receptor beta chain was recovered during a study of shared clonotypes between healthy human individuals. The junction had 10 bases not matched to a gene; V was cut back by 4 bases and J by 9 bases. Germline loops: CDR1 WNHNN, CDR2 SYGVQD (reference sequence). The CDR3 loop spans 15 amino acids. Clones were sequenced by immunoSEQ multiplex PCR, and TCRdb holds only the in-frame ones, with some missing. In the table there are roughly 2.5 million clones, approximately 90% of which are singletons. Source material: naive CD4+ T cells sorted from blood. The subset here: CD45RA+ positively selected. The chain carries TRBV10-1 and TRBJ2-2, with 8 bases aligning to TRBD1. The sequence derives from a man aged 18 to 30 in good health. The CDR3 region has the DNA TGCGCCAGCAGTGCCCGGACAGGGCCGCTCCGGGAGCTGTTTTTT. It translates to CASSARTGPLRELFF.